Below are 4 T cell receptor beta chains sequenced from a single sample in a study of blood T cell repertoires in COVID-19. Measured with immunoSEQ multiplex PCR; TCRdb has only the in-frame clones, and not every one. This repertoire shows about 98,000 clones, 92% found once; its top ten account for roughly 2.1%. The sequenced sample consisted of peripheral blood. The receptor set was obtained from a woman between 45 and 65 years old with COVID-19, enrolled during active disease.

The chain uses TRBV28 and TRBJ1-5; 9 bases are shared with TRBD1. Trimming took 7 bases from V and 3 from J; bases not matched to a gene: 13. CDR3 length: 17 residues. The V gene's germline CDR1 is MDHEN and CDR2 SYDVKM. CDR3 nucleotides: TGTGCCAGCACGCGACGGACAGGGGTCCCGCACAATCAGCCCCAGCATTTT. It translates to CASTRRTGVPHNQPQHF.

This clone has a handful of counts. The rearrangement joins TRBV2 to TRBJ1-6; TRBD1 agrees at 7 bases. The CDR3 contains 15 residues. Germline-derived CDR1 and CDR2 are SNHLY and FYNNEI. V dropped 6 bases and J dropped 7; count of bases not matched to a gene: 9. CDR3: CASSGVTGENSPLHF. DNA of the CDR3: TGTGCCAGCAGCGGCGTAACAGGGGAGAATTCACCCCTCCACTTT.

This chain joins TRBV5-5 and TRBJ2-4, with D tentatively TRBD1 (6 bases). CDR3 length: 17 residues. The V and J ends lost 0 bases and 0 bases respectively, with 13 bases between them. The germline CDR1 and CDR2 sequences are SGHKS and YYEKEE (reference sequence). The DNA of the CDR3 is TGTGCCAGCAGCTTGGTGGGACAAGCTCGAGCCAAAAACATTCAGTACTTC. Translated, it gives CASSLVGQARAKNIQYF.

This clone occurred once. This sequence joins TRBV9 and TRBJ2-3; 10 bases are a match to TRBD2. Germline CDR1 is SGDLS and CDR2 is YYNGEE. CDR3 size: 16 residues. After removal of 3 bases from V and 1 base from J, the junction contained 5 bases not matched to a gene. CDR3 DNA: TGTGCCAGCAGCGACCGACTAGCGGGCCGCACAGATACGCAGTATTTT. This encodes CASSDRLAGRTDTQYF. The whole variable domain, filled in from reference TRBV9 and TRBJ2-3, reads DSGVTQTPKHLITATGQRVTLRCSPRSGDLSVYWYQQSLDQGLQFLIQYYNGEERAKGNILERFSAQQFPDLHSELNLSSLELGDSALYFCASSDRLAGRTDTQYFGPGTRLTVL.